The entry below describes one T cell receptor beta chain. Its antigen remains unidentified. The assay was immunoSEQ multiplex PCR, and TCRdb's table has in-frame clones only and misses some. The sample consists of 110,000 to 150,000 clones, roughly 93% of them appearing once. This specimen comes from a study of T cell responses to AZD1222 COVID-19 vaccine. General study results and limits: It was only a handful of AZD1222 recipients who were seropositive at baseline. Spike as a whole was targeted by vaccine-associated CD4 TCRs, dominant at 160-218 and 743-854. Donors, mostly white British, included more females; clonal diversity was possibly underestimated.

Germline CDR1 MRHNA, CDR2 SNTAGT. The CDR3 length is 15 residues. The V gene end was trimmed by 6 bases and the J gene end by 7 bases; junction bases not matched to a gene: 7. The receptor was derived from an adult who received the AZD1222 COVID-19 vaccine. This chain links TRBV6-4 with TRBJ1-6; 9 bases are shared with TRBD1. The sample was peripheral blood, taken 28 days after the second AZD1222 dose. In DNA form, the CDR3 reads TGTGCCAGCAGACCGACGACAGGGGGGAATTCACCCCTCCACTTT. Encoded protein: CASRPTTGGNSPLHF.